This entry is about one TCR beta chain. The J segment lost 1 base and the V segment lost 0 bases, leaving 4 bases of the junction unmatched. Germline CDR1 reads SGDLS; CDR2 reads YYNGEE. The CDR3 totals 16 residues. The data stem from a study of blood T cell repertoires in COVID-19. Looking at the study overall: The study drew acute and convalescent COVID-19 samples from the United States, Italy and Spain. Sources were T cells, B-cell-depleted T cells, or PBMCs; the material itself was cDNA or gDNA.

The authors' processing: Estimated nucleated cell counts came from reference gene primer amplification. Repertoires were generated with immunoSEQ multiplex PCR, while TCRdb's copy carries only in-frame clones and drops some. Clone size and V and J calls were adopted from that table, with D and trimming inferred from the DNA. The sample has about 210,000 clones; around 91% are singletons. This sequence joins TRBV9 and TRBJ2-3; 8 positions match TRBD2. The sequence was collected from a woman in her forties with acute or convalescent COVID-19. Sequencing input: peripheral blood. The CDR3 DNA is TGTGCCAGCAGCGTAGGGAGTAGCGGGGGCACAGATACGCAGTATTTT. This gives the protein CASSVGSSGGTDTQYF.